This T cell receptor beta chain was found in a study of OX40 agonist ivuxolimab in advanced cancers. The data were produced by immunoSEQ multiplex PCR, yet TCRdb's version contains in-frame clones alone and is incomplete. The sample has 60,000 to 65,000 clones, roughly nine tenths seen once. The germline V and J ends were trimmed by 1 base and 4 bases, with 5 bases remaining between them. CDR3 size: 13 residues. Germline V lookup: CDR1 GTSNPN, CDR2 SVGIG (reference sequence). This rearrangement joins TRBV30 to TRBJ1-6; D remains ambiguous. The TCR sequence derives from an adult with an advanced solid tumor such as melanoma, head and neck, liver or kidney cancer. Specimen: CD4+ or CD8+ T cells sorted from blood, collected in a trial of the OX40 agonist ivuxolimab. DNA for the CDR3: TGTGCCTGGAGTGAAGCGTATAATTCACCCCTCCACTTT. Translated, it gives CAWSEAYNSPLHF.